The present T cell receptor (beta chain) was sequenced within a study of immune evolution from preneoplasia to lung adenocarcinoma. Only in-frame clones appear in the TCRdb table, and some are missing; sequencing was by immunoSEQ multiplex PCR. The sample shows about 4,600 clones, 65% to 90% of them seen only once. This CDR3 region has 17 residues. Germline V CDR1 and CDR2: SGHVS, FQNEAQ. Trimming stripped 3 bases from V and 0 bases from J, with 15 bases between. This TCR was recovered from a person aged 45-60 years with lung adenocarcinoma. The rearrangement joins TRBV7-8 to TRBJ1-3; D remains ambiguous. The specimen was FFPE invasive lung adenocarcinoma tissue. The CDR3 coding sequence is TGTGCCAGCAGCTTGTGGTCCAGACGGAGCTCTGGAAACACCATATATTTT. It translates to CASSLWSRRSSGNTIYF.